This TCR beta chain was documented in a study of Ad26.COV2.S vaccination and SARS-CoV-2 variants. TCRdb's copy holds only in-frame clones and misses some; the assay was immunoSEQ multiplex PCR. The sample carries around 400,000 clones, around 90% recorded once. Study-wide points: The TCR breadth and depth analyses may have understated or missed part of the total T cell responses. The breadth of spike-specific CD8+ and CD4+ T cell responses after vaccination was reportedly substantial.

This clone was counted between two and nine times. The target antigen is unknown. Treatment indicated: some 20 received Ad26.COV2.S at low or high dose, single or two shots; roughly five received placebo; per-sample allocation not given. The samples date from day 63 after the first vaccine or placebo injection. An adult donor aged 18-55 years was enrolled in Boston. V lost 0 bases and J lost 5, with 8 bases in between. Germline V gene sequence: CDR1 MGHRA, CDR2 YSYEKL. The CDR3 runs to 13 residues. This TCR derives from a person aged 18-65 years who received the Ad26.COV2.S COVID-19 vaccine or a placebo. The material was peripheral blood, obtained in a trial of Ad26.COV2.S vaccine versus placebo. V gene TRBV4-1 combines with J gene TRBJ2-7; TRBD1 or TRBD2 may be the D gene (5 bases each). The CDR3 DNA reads TGCGCCAGCAGCCAAGAAGGGACCCACGAGCAGTACTTC. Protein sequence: CASSQEGTHEQYF.